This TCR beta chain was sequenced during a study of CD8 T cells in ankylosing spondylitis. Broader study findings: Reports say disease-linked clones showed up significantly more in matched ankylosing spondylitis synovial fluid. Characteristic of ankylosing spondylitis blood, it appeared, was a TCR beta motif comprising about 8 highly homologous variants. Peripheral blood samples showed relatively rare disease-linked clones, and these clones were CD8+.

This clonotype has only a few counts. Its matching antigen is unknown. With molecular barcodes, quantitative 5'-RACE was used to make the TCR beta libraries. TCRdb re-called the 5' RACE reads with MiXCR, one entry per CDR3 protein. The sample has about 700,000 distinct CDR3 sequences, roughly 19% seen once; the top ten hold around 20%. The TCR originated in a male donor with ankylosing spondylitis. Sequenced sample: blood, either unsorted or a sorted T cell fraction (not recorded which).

The CDR3 bases are TGTGCCAGCAGCTTTATCAGGACAGGGGGCTACGGAAACACCATATATTTT. Residues: CASSFIRTGGYGNTIYF. This sequence joins TRBV7-8 and TRBJ1-3; 11 bases match TRBD1. The V and J ends lost 3 bases and 4 bases, in that order; junction bases with no gene match: 8. Germline loops: CDR1 SGHVS, CDR2 FQNEAQ. CDR3 length: 17 residues.